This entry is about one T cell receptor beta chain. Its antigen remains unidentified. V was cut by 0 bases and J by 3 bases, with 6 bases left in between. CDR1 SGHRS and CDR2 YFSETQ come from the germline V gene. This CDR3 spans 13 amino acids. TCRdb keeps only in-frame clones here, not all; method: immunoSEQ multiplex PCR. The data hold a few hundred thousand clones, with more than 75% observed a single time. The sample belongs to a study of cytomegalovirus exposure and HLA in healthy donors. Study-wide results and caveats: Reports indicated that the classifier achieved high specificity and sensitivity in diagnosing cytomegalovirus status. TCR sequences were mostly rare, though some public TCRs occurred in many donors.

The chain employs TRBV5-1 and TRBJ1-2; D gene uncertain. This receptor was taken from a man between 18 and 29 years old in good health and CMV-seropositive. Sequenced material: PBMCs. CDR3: CASSLAEDYGYTF. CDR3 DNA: TGCGCCAGCAGCTTGGCTGAGGACTATGGCTACACCTTC.